Below, one T cell receptor (beta chain) is given with its context. Its antigen is currently unknown. The data stem from a study of T cells in localized non-small cell lung cancer. Study findings and constraints: Uninvolved neighboring lung showed the greatest T cell clonality, exceeding tumor. Turning up in adjacent lung were a median around 60 of the top 100 tumor clones. Heterogeneity cannot be ruled out, as sequencing used one tumor region only. Higher blood T cell density went with longer overall survival.

TCRdb's copy holds only in-frame clones and misses some; the assay was immunoSEQ multiplex PCR. The table records tens of thousands of clones, about 91% of them present only once. CDR3 length: 18 amino acids. Germline CDR1 SGHRS, CDR2 YFSETQ. J lost 2 bases, V lost 4 bases, and 16 bases had no gene match. This TCR derives from a man aged 40 to 70 with stage I squamous cell lung carcinoma. The sample was peripheral blood, taken before any cancer treatment. The rearrangement joins TRBV5-1 to TRBJ2-7; 9 nucleotides align to TRBD1. CDR3 sequence: CASSLTGTGKSGAYEQYF. CDR3 sequence (DNA): TGCGCCAGCAGCCTAACCGGGACAGGGAAAAGCGGCGCCTACGAGCAGTACTTC.